This is a list of T cell receptor beta chains from one sample in a study of beta chain features in type 1 diabetes. Sequenced by immunoSEQ multiplex PCR; TCRdb stores in-frame clones only, minus some. Of more than 250,000 clones in the sample, about 13% were seen once. The sample consisted of naive CD4+ T cells from blood. The receptors derive from a man aged 25-45 years with type 1 diabetes. The CDR3 runs from the conserved cysteine through the conserved F or W. The order of the fields is CDR3 protein, CDR3 DNA, J gene, CDR3 length, clone size, V gene, D gene. The D gene is left open where the match is weak. Rows give clone size only sometimes, using once, few, many, or a class for an expanded clone.

CDR3: CASSFGSGLAPYEQYF
DNA: -
J: TRBJ2-7
length: 16
size: -
V: TRBV5-6
D: -

CDR3: CASRERTGNTDTQYF
DNA: TGTGCCAGCAGGGAGCGGACAGGGAACACAGATACGCAGTATTTT
J: TRBJ2-3
length: 15
size: -
V: TRBV6-1
D: TRBD1

CDR3: CASSPVGGMDTEAFF
DNA: TGTGCCAGCTCACCGGTGGGGGGGATGGACACTGAAGCTTTCTTT
J: TRBJ1-1
length: 15
size: few
V: TRBV18
D: -

CDR3: CASSPLGTGGTDTQYF
DNA: TGTGCCAGCTCACCATTAGGGACAGGAGGCACAGATACGCAGTATTTT
J: TRBJ2-3
length: 16
size: -
V: TRBV18
D: TRBD1

CDR3: CASSLSVSNYGYTF
DNA: TGTGCCAGCAGCTTATCAGTCTCTAACTATGGCTACACCTTC
J: TRBJ1-2
length: 14
size: few
V: TRBV7-2
D: -

CDR3: CASIKGRSGTSGTDTQYF
DNA: TGTGCCAGCATCAAAGGGCGCAGCGGGACTAGCGGAACAGATACGCAGTATTTT
J: TRBJ2-3
length: 18
size: few
V: TRBV7-9
D: TRBD2

CDR3: CASSSGTANEKLFF
DNA: TGTGCCAGCAGTTCCGGGACAGCTAATGAAAAACTGTTTTTT
J: TRBJ1-4
length: 14
size: few
V: TRBV27
D: TRBD1

CDR3: CASSPGQASSYEQYF
DNA: TGTGCCAGCTCACCCGGACAGGCGAGCTCCTACGAGCAGTACTTC
J: TRBJ2-7
length: 15
size: -
V: TRBV18
D: TRBD1

CDR3: CASSPGQGPEKLFF
DNA: TGTGCCAGCTCACCGGGACAGGGGCCTGAAAAACTGTTTTTT
J: TRBJ1-4
length: 14
size: -
V: TRBV18
D: TRBD1

CDR3: CASSLRPGGNTEAFF
DNA: TGTGCCAGCAGCTTAAGACCGGGGGGGAACACTGAAGCTTTCTTT
J: TRBJ1-1
length: 15
size: few
V: TRBV7-3
D: -

CDR3: CASSSNPRSAFF
DNA: TGTGCCAGCAGCTCCAACCCGCGTTCGGCTTTCTTT
J: TRBJ1-1
length: 12
size: -
V: TRBV28
D: -

CDR3: CASSLTRQSLLF
DNA: TGTGCCAGCAGCCTGACCCGACAGTCGCTGCTCTTC
J: TRBJ2-7
length: 12
size: -
V: TRBV28
D: -

CDR3: CASTPRGVDTQYF
DNA: TGTGCCAGCACCCCCCGGGGGGTAGATACGCAGTATTTT
J: TRBJ2-3
length: 13
size: -
V: TRBV9
D: TRBD2

CDR3: CASSAGGSNQPQHF
DNA: TGTGCCAGCAGCGCCGGAGGGAGCAATCAGCCCCAGCATTTT
J: TRBJ1-5
length: 14
size: few
V: TRBV7-9
D: -

CDR3: CASRELAGGGEQYF
DNA: TGTGCCAGTAGAGAACTAGCGGGAGGAGGGGAGCAGTACTTC
J: TRBJ2-7
length: 14
size: few
V: TRBV19
D: TRBD2

CDR3: CASSLDLTDTQYF
DNA: TGCGCCAGCAGCTTGGACTTAACAGATACGCAGTATTTT
J: TRBJ2-3
length: 13
size: few
V: TRBV5-1
D: -

CDR3: CASRIHRDTEAFF
DNA: TGTGCCAGCCGGATCCACAGGGACACTGAAGCTTTCTTT
J: TRBJ1-1
length: 13
size: -
V: TRBV2
D: -

CDR3: CRETGISGANVLTF
DNA: TGCAGGGAGACAGGGATCTCTGGGGCCAACGTCCTGACTTTC
J: TRBJ2-6
length: 14
size: many
V: TRBV29-1
D: TRBD1

CDR3: CSVDGGTGFPGELFF
DNA: TGCAGCGTTGATGGCGGGACAGGGTTTCCCGGGGAGCTGTTTTTT
J: TRBJ2-2
length: 15
size: -
V: TRBV29-1
D: TRBD1

CDR3: CASSSRSPAGGPGDEQFF
DNA: TGTGCCAGCAGCTCCCGAAGCCCAGCGGGAGGGCCAGGGGATGAGCAGTTCTTC
J: TRBJ2-1
length: 18
size: -
V: TRBV5-6
D: TRBD2

CDR3: CATSRGGLAGGEQFF
DNA: TGTGCCACCAGCAGAGGAGGACTAGCGGGCGGTGAGCAGTTCTTC
J: TRBJ2-1
length: 15
size: few
V: TRBV15
D: TRBD2

CDR3: CASSPLYEQYF
DNA: TGTGCCAGCAGTCCCTTATACGAGCAGTACTTC
J: TRBJ2-7
length: 11
size: -
V: TRBV7-9
D: -

CDR3: CAISPGLSGPSTDTQYF
DNA: TGTGCCATCAGTCCCGGATTAAGCGGGCCTAGCACAGATACGCAGTATTTT
J: TRBJ2-3
length: 17
size: -
V: TRBV10-3
D: -

CDR3: CASSIGEGRETNEQFF
DNA: TGTGCCAGCAGCATCGGGGAGGGCCGGGAGACCAATGAGCAGTTCTTC
J: TRBJ2-1
length: 16
size: few
V: TRBV7-9
D: TRBD2

CDR3: CASSPEGQGAGEQYF
DNA: TGTGCCAGCAGTCCGGAGGGACAGGGGGCCGGTGAGCAGTACTTC
J: TRBJ2-7
length: 15
size: few
V: TRBV27
D: TRBD1

CDR3: CASSGQGRVGNQPQHF
DNA: TGTGCCAGCAGTGGACAGGGTAGGGTTGGCAATCAGCCCCAGCATTTT
J: TRBJ1-5
length: 16
size: -
V: TRBV6-1
D: TRBD1

CDR3: CASSLELAGTNEQFF
DNA: TGTGCCAGCAGCTTAGAACTAGCGGGAACCAATGAGCAGTTCTTC
J: TRBJ2-1
length: 15
size: -
V: TRBV7-2
D: TRBD2

CDR3: CASSAGGRSDEQYF
DNA: TGCGCCAGCAGCGCGGGAGGGAGAAGCGACGAGCAGTACTTC
J: TRBJ2-7
length: 14
size: -
V: TRBV5-1
D: TRBD2

CDR3: CASSSLASEQFF
DNA: TGTGCCAGCAGCTCGTTAGCGAGTGAGCAGTTCTTC
J: TRBJ2-1
length: 12
size: -
V: TRBV5-4
D: -

CDR3: CASSLWGLAGDDNEQFF
DNA: TGTGCCAGCAGTTTATGGGGACTAGCGGGAGACGACAATGAGCAGTTCTTC
J: TRBJ2-1
length: 17
size: -
V: TRBV27
D: TRBD2

CDR3: CASREFDTGELFF
DNA: TGTGCCAGCAGGGAATTCGACACCGGGGAGCTGTTTTTT
J: TRBJ2-2
length: 13
size: -
V: TRBV2
D: -

CDR3: CASSLKSGQGSTEAFF
DNA: TGTGCCAGTAGCCTTAAATCGGGACAGGGCTCTACTGAAGCTTTCTTT
J: TRBJ1-1
length: 16
size: -
V: TRBV19
D: TRBD1

CDR3: CASSSSGRSTDTQYF
DNA: TGCGCCAGCAGTTCAAGCGGGAGGAGCACAGATACGCAGTATTTT
J: TRBJ2-3
length: 15
size: -
V: TRBV5-1
D: TRBD2

CDR3: CASSLRTVSYNEQFF
DNA: TGTGCCAGCAGCTTACGGACAGTCTCCTACAATGAGCAGTTCTTC
J: TRBJ2-1
length: 15
size: once
V: TRBV11-2
D: -

CDR3: CASSSQGEAFF
DNA: TGTGCCAGCAGCTCCCAGGGTGAAGCTTTCTTT
J: TRBJ1-1
length: 11
size: few
V: TRBV7-2
D: -

CDR3: CSAGTDTQYF
DNA: TGCAGCGCAGGCACAGATACGCAGTATTTT
J: TRBJ2-3
length: 10
size: -
V: TRBV29-1
D: -

CDR3: CASSFSSQEEAFF
DNA: TGTGCCAGCAGCTTCTCCTCGCAGGAAGAAGCTTTCTTT
J: TRBJ1-1
length: 13
size: few
V: TRBV7-3
D: -

CDR3: CASSSRSGEAFF
DNA: TGTGCCAGCAGCTCCCGGAGCGGTGAAGCTTTCTTT
J: TRBJ1-1
length: 12
size: -
V: TRBV9
D: -

CDR3: CALIASTDTQYF
DNA: TGCGCCCTAATCGCCTCCACAGATACGCAGTATTTT
J: TRBJ2-3
length: 12
size: few
V: TRBV23-1
D: -

CDR3: CSVEAGLGQPQHF
DNA: TGCAGCGTTGAAGCAGGTTTGGGTCAGCCCCAGCATTTT
J: TRBJ1-5
length: 13
size: few
V: TRBV29-1
D: -

CDR3: CASSKTGTPFTYEQYF
DNA: TGTGCCAGCAGCAAGACCGGGACTCCATTTACCTACGAGCAGTACTTC
J: TRBJ2-7
length: 16
size: few
V: TRBV7-2
D: -

CDR3: CASSSGGLPDTQYF
DNA: TGTGCCAGCAGTTCAGGGGGTCTGCCAGATACGCAGTATTTT
J: TRBJ2-3
length: 14
size: few
V: TRBV6-5
D: TRBD1

CDR3: CASSQGTGSPFLGNEQFF
DNA: TGTGCCAGCAGCCAAGGGACAGGATCCCCCTTTTTGGGCAATGAGCAGTTCTTC
J: TRBJ2-1
length: 18
size: few
V: TRBV14
D: TRBD1

CDR3: CASSVRSSGANVLTF
DNA: TGTGCCAGCAGCGTTAGGAGCTCTGGGGCCAACGTCCTGACTTTC
J: TRBJ2-6
length: 15
size: few
V: TRBV9
D: -

CDR3: CASSRGNTGGSEQFF
DNA: TGTGCCAGCAGCCGCGGGAACACAGGGGGCAGTGAGCAGTTCTTC
J: TRBJ2-1
length: 15
size: -
V: TRBV2
D: TRBD1

CDR3: CASSLPGEEKLFF
DNA: TGCGCCAGCAGTCTACCAGGGGAAGAAAAACTGTTTTTT
J: TRBJ1-4
length: 13
size: -
V: TRBV5-1
D: -

CDR3: CASSGSSGRVYNEQFF
DNA: TGTGCCAGCAGCGGCTCTAGCGGGAGGGTATACAATGAGCAGTTCTTC
J: TRBJ2-1
length: 16
size: -
V: TRBV7-8
D: TRBD2

CDR3: CASSVAGSNQPQHF
DNA: TGTGCCAGCAGCGTAGCAGGGTCCAATCAGCCCCAGCATTTT
J: TRBJ1-5
length: 14
size: -
V: TRBV9
D: -

CDR3: CSVQRGRNTGELFF
DNA: TGCAGCGTTCAGCGCGGGAGGAACACCGGGGAGCTGTTTTTT
J: TRBJ2-2
length: 14
size: few
V: TRBV29-1
D: TRBD2

CDR3: CASSSDRSTGELFF
DNA: TGCGCCAGCAGCTCGGACAGGTCCACCGGGGAGCTGTTTTTT
J: TRBJ2-2
length: 14
size: few
V: TRBV5-1
D: TRBD1

CDR3: CASSLVTAAGELFF
DNA: TGTGCCAGCAGCTTAGTAACAGCAGCCGGGGAGCTGTTTTTT
J: TRBJ2-2
length: 14
size: -
V: TRBV7-6
D: -

CDR3: CASSDPGVGETQYF
DNA: TGTGCCAGCAGTGATCCGGGGGTGGGAGAGACCCAGTACTTC
J: TRBJ2-5
length: 14
size: few
V: TRBV25-1
D: -

CDR3: CAWSAQGYTEAFF
DNA: TGTGCCTGGAGTGCACAGGGGTACACTGAAGCTTTCTTT
J: TRBJ1-1
length: 13
size: -
V: TRBV30
D: TRBD1

CDR3: CASSLGTAYEAFF
DNA: TGTGCCAGCAGCCTCGGGACAGCTTATGAAGCTTTCTTT
J: TRBJ1-1
length: 13
size: -
V: TRBV9
D: TRBD1

CDR3: CASSQADLAGELFF
DNA: TGCGCCAGCAGCCAGGCTGACCTGGCCGGGGAGCTGTTTTTT
J: TRBJ2-2
length: 14
size: -
V: TRBV5-1
D: -

CDR3: CASCVMGGQETQYF
DNA: TGTGCCAGCTGCGTCATGGGGGGGCAGGAGACCCAGTACTTC
J: TRBJ2-5
length: 14
size: -
V: TRBV27
D: -

CDR3: CATSRGLAALPFF
DNA: TGTGCCACCAGCAGAGGACTAGCGGCCCTTCCGTTCTTC
J: TRBJ2-1
length: 13
size: -
V: TRBV15
D: TRBD2

CDR3: CASSQSTPGTAQFF
DNA: TGCGCCAGCAGTCAATCCACCCCGGGGACAGCGCAGTTCTTC
J: TRBJ2-1
length: 14
size: few
V: TRBV23-1
D: TRBD1